The present T cell receptor (beta chain) was sequenced within a study of T cells in Graves' hyperthyroidism and ophthalmopathy. In this sample, this clonotype turned up many times. Based on clinical symptoms, serum thyroxine and TRAb, thyroid ultrasound and orbital computed tomography, diagnoses were reached. The source material, RNA transcripts, was used to amplify TCR beta CDR3 regions. With the HTBI primer set, the TCR CDR3 went through a first round of RT-PCR. From the multiplex PCR reads, TCRdb called clonotypes with MiXCR, one entry per CDR3 protein. The sample includes about 480,000 distinct CDR3 sequences, about 15% of them seen just once. CDR3 size: 15 residues. CDR1 and CDR2 from the germline V gene are MNHEY and SVGEGT. V lost 6 bases and J 2 bases, leaving 17 bases between the germline ends.

This clonotype was obtained from a woman aged 18 to 35 with Graves' hyperthyroidism. The chain uses TRBV6-2 or TRBV6-3 and TRBJ2-7; D ambiguous. Specimen: blood. The CDR3: CASSLRMGLAYEQYF. The CDR3 DNA follows: TGTGCCAGCAGCCTACGTATGGGTTTGGCCTACGAGCAGTACTTC.